The table lists the clone carrying this T cell receptor (beta chain) with a few counts. What it recognizes is unknown. The data stem from a study of T cell repertoires in cytomegalovirus infection. Study information: It can be stated that public TCR beta signatures indicated CMV infection as well as a matching HLA type. Overall study findings and caveats: Within the response measured ex vivo, HLA-C-restricted CMV-specific TCR beta clonotypes were dominant. Cumulative public TCR beta family frequency identified carriers of CMV plus the relevant HLA.

Germline V CDR1 and CDR2: SGHTA, FQGNSA. The CDR3 totals 16 residues. The V segment lost 5 bases and the J segment 6 bases; nucleotides outside the gene matches: 11. MiXCR was run by TCRdb on the reads, yielding one entry per CDR3 protein. The sample contains 400,000 to 600,000 distinct CDR3 sequences, roughly 42% of which appear only once. The sequence was obtained from a human donor in good health (CMV status not recorded). Some clones in this sample may be carry-over from other donors' samples. The source was cultured PBMCs, collected from culture after CMV antigen stimulation. The chain links TRBV7-2 to TRBJ2-7; 12 bases match TRBD2. The CDR3 spells CASSPLRLAGAGEQYF. CDR3 DNA sequence: TGTGCCAGCAGCCCCCTCCGACTAGCGGGAGCGGGCGAGCAGTACTTC.